This T cell receptor (beta chain) was observed in a study of blood T cell repertoires in COVID-19. Across the whole study: COVID-19 samples from acute and convalescent phases originated in the United States, Italy and Spain. The analysed material was cDNA or gDNA that came from T cells, B-cell-depleted T cells, or PBMCs.

Germline CDR1 and CDR2: SGHNT and YYREEE (reference sequence). The V end was cut by 4 bases, the J end by 7 bases, with 29 bases between. The CDR3 totals 19 residues. In the original processing: Reference gene primer amplification gave estimated nucleated cell counts. Repertoires were generated with immunoSEQ multiplex PCR, while TCRdb's copy carries only in-frame clones and drops some. V, J and clone size are those of that table, while D and trimming were read from the DNA. This sample has tens of thousands of clones, with approximately 88% found just once. This clone was recorded once. The chain has TRBV5-4 and TRBJ1-4; a weak D match, TRBD1 (5 bases). Input material: peripheral blood. This TCR came from a human donor in a cohort sampled during active COVID-19. CDR3 region: CASSPPPTGGKVGGEKLFF. CDR3 coding DNA: TGTGCCAGCAGCCCTCCTCCCACAGGCGGGAAGGTCGGGGGTGAAAAACTGTTTTTT.